This T cell receptor beta chain emerged from a study of blood T cell repertoires in COVID-19. Study-wide context: Acute and convalescent COVID-19 specimens originated in the United States, Italy and Spain. The cDNA or gDNA used as material had been derived from T cells, B-cell-depleted T cells, or PBMCs.

The CDR3 is 17 residues long. Germline CDR1 is MNHNY and CDR2 is SVGAGI (reference sequence). V was pared by 5 bases and J by 11 bases, with 25 bases between. Original processing notes: How many nucleated cells were present was estimated from reference gene primer amplification. Profiled with immunoSEQ multiplex PCR; TCRdb holds only in-frame clones, not every one. The V and J calls and the clone size are those of that table, but D and trimming were determined from the DNA. Of under 250,000 clones listed, roughly 94% are singletons. The clonotype was recovered from a man aged 25 to 40 with acute or convalescent COVID-19. V gene TRBV6-6 combines with J gene TRBJ1-6, with a possible D match to TRBD1 (5 bases). Sequenced material: peripheral blood. CDR3 DNA sequence: TGTGCCAGCAGTCTCGACAGACCCGCGGAGGGAGTGACACCCCTCCACTTT. It codes for CASSLDRPAEGVTPLHF.